These T cell receptor beta chains were read from a single sample in a study of T cell responses to AZD1222 COVID-19 vaccine. Sequenced by immunoSEQ multiplex PCR; TCRdb stores in-frame clones only, minus some. The sample shows some 64,000 clones, more than 75% of them seen only once. The sample consisted of peripheral blood, taken on day 0 of AZD1222 vaccination. These receptors came from an adult in good health. Each CDR3 is given with its conserved first and last residue. D genes are given only for firm matches. Rows give clone size only sometimes, using once, few, many, or a class for an expanded clone.

-	15	TRBJ1-5	TRBV30	-	CAWSPNSGRNQPQHF	TGTGCCTGGAGTCCGAACTCGGGTCGCAATCAGCCCCAGCATTTT
-	14	TRBJ2-3	TRBV7-9	TRBD2	CASSERGSTDTQYF	TGTGCCAGCAGCGAGCGGGGTAGCACAGATACGCAGTATTTT
-	13	TRBJ2-1	TRBV29-1	-	CSVGWDNYNEQFF	TGCAGCGTTGGGTGGGACAACTACAATGAGCAGTTCTTC
once	16	TRBJ2-1	TRBV7-2	TRBD2	CASSLKVAGGLGEQFF	TGTGCCAGCAGCTTAAAAGTAGCGGGGGGGCTTGGTGAGCAGTTCTTC
-	14	TRBJ2-5	TRBV11-3	-	CASSLGGRGETQYF	TGTGCCAGCAGCTTAGGAGGTCGGGGGGAGACCCAGTACTTC
-	14	TRBJ1-6	TRBV5-8	TRBD1	CASSPDRGFSPLHF	TGTGCCAGCAGCCCCGACAGGGGGTTTTCACCCCTCCACTTT
-	13	TRBJ1-1	TRBV11-3	-	CASSPRPDTEAFF	TGTGCCAGCAGCCCTAGACCTGACACTGAAGCTTTCTTT
-	16	TRBJ2-1	TRBV2	-	CASSGEVGHIYNEQFF	TGTGCCAGCAGTGGAGAGGTGGGACACATCTACAATGAGCAGTTCTTC
-	14	TRBJ2-4	TRBV6-5	-	CASSYAGGTNIQYF	TGTGCCAGCAGTTATGCCGGGGGTACGAACATTCAGTACTTC
-	15	TRBJ2-2	TRBV5-6	TRBD1	CASSSGTGFTGELFF	TGTGCCAGCAGCTCCGGGACAGGGTTCACCGGGGAGCTGTTTTTT
few	16	TRBJ1-3	TRBV9	TRBD1	CASSGQGAFSGNTIYF	TGTGCCAGCAGCGGACAGGGGGCCTTCTCTGGAAACACCATATATTTT
-	18	TRBJ2-1	TRBV27	TRBD2	CASSLSFRLAGDVDEQFF	TGTGCCAGCAGTTTATCTTTCCGTCTAGCGGGAGATGTAGATGAGCAGTTCTTC
-	15	TRBJ2-1	TRBV11-3	-	CASSLKTGWNNEQFF	TGTGCCAGCAGCTTAAAGACTGGGTGGAACAATGAGCAGTTCTTC
once	15	TRBJ2-7	TRBV11-2	TRBD1	CASSLDLQGHYEQYF	TGTGCCAGCAGCTTAGATCTACAGGGGCACTACGAGCAGTACTTC
-	16	TRBJ1-2	TRBV11-3	TRBD1	CASESPQGAQNYGYTF	TGTGCCTCAGAGTCCCCTCAGGGGGCGCAAAACTATGGCTACACCTTC
-	14	TRBJ2-1	TRBV5-4	TRBD2	CATGPSGSYNEQFF	TGTGCCACGGGTCCTAGCGGCTCCTACAATGAGCAGTTCTTC
-	12	TRBJ2-7	TRBV3-1/TRBV3-2	-	CASSQGRYEQYF	TGTGCCAGCAGCCAGGGAAGATACGAGCAGTACTTC
-	15	TRBJ1-2	TRBV6-1	-	CASSEALTDNYGYTF	TGTGCCAGCAGTGAAGCCTTGACGGACAACTATGGCTACACCTTC
-	15	TRBJ1-6	TRBV7-2	-	CASSFGSSYNSPLHF	TGTGCCAGCAGCTTTGGGAGCTCCTATAATTCACCCCTCCACTTT
-	14	TRBJ2-5	TRBV5-6	-	CASSLSGRAETQYF	TGTGCCAGCAGCTTGTCGGGTAGGGCGGAGACCCAGTACTTC
-	16	TRBJ1-6	TRBV5-5	-	CASSPDGQYYNSPLHF	TGTGCCAGCAGCCCGGACGGTCAATACTATAATTCACCCCTCCACTTT
-	13	TRBJ1-2	TRBV3-1/TRBV3-2	-	CASSQEVNYGYTF	TGTGCCAGCAGCCAAGAGGTAAACTATGGCTACACCTTC
-	17	TRBJ2-5	TRBV19	-	CASSIPRGSGGQETQYF	TGTGCCAGTAGTATACCCCGTGGGAGCGGAGGGCAAGAGACCCAGTACTTC
-	13	TRBJ1-1	TRBV28	-	CASSLGTIDEAFF	TGTGCCAGCAGTTTGGGGACTATCGATGAAGCTTTCTTT
once	14	TRBJ1-4	TRBV11-3	-	CASSPARRNEKLFF	TGTGCCAGCAGCCCGGCTAGACGAAATGAAAAACTGTTTTTT
-	12	TRBJ2-3	TRBV19	-	CASSIVGNTQYF	TGTGCCAGTAGTATAGTGGGAAATACGCAGTATTTT
-	15	TRBJ2-3	TRBV27	TRBD1	CASSSGTGGTDTQYF	TGTGCCAGCAGTTCCGGGACAGGGGGCACAGATACGCAGTATTTT
-	16	TRBJ1-1	TRBV4-1	TRBD1	CASNPFIDRANTEAFF	TGCGCCAGCAACCCCTTTATAGACAGGGCGAACACTGAAGCTTTCTTT
-	14	TRBJ2-5	TRBV5-1	-	CASSIDSKQETQYF	TGCGCCAGCAGCATTGACTCGAAACAAGAGACCCAGTACTTC
-	16	TRBJ2-5	TRBV29-1	TRBD1	CSVEPPGTGTQETQYF	TGCAGCGTTGAACCCCCTGGGACAGGGACCCAAGAGACCCAGTACTTC
-	13	TRBJ1-6	TRBV7-9	TRBD1	CASSLTGRPPLHF	TGTGCCAGCAGCTTGACAGGGAGGCCACCCCTCCACTTT
-	14	TRBJ2-5	TRBV5-1	-	CASSLMRVQETQYF	TGCGCCAGCAGCTTGATGCGGGTCCAAGAGACCCAGTACTTC
-	14	TRBJ2-1	TRBV6-5	-	CASNGAGTYNEQFF	TGTGCCAGCAATGGGGCGGGAACCTACAATGAGCAGTTCTTC
few	15	TRBJ2-1	TRBV7-6	TRBD2	CASGAGRALGNEQFF	TGTGCCAGCGGGGCCGGGAGGGCCCTTGGCAATGAGCAGTTCTTC
-	18	TRBJ2-1	TRBV5-1	TRBD2	CASSPGLAILVGYNEQFF	TGCGCCAGCAGCCCGGGACTAGCGATCCTGGTAGGCTACAATGAGCAGTTCTTC
-	13	TRBJ1-1	TRBV29-1	TRBD1	CSVTLTGGTEAFF	TGCAGCGTCACCTTGACAGGGGGCACTGAAGCTTTCTTT
-	15	TRBJ1-2	TRBV6-5	-	CASSSLDSLGGGYTF	TGTGCCAGCAGTTCCCTGGACAGTTTGGGCGGTGGCTACACCTTC